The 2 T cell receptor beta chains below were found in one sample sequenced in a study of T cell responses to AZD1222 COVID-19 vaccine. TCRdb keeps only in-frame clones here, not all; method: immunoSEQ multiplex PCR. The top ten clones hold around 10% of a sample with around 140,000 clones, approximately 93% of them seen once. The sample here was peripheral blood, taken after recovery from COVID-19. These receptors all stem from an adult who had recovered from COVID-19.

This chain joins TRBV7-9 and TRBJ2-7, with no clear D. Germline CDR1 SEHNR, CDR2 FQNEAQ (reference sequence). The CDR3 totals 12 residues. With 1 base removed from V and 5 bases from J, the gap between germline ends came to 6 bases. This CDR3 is CASSLVIDEQYF. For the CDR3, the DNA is TGTGCCAGCAGCTTAGTTATCGACGAGCAGTACTTC.

The CDR3 here is CASSPRLAGGGETQYF. The CDR3 coding sequence is TGTGCCAGCAGCCCTCGACTAGCGGGGGGCGGCGAGACCCAGTACTTC. The chain recombines TRBV4-2 with TRBJ2-5, with 13 bases identical to TRBD2. The CDR3 runs to 16 residues. J lost 5 bases, V lost 4 bases, and 7 bases had no gene match. Germline V lookup: CDR1 LGHNA, CDR2 YNFKEQ.